The present T cell receptor beta chain was sequenced within a study of shared clonotypes between healthy human individuals (dated by TCRdb to about 2020). Some background on the complete study: Two women and a few men aged 18 to 49 years were included in the cohort. Per donor, three plates each were used for CD4 naive and CD4 memory, two for CD8 naive, and one for CD8 memory. To estimate repertoire size and how much clonotypes are shared between individuals, the study performed deep sequencing of blood TCR repertoires from a few healthy adults. Different laboratories and diverse techniques were used to prepare libraries and sequence TCR repertoires, to increase sequencing depth and limit assay-specific biases. Leukapheresis yielded between about 0.94 and 9 billion PBMCs per donor.

Summary of the overall study and its limitations: Only blood was sampled, and tissue TCR repertoires likely differ from those in blood. Sharing across a few donors was observed for 4.5% to 6.5% of naive CD4, over 3% of naive CD8, about 2.5% of memory CD4, and around 0.44% of memory CD8 clonotypes. Because the study included only a small number of donors, the genetic and exposure-history diversity represented was limited. Based on pairwise subsampling, the degree of clonotype sharing among donors was expected to be affected by sequencing depth. Even with the large sequencing depth, rarefaction of the sorted-subset datasets indicated that sequencing was incomplete. Naive subsets generally had larger estimated clonotype richness than memory subsets. Clonotypes shared by all four sorted-subset donors showed higher generation probabilities than non-shared clonotypes.

CD8 naive samples consisted of CD45RO-negative cells that were positively selected for CCR7, yielding a CD45RA+CCR7+ population without TemRA cells. Donors were healthy HIV-negative adults with no recently reported acute infections or vaccinations. Every donor was a Caucasian adult living in Nashville, Tennessee, USA. After blood collection by leukapheresis, PBMCs were isolated using Ficoll-Histopaque density gradient centrifugation and then cryopreserved in the vapor phase of liquid nitrogen. Purity and quantity of every magnetically sorted T cell population were checked by analytical flow cytometry. Genomic DNA was isolated from each sorted fraction and quantified by UV absorbance on a Nanodrop 2000c. Using the deep immunoSEQ assay, multiplex PCR amplified TCR CDR3 regions from genomic DNA. Genomic DNA extracted from each cell subset was distributed evenly over all wells of several immunoSEQ 96-well plates, and each plate served as one replicate. For sorted subsets, 200 to 250 ng of genomic DNA, equivalent to 25,000 to 35,000 T cell genomes, went into each replicate PCR. The purified libraries were quantified using a Qubit 3.0 fluorometer, sized with a Bioanalyzer 2100, and then quantified again using the KAPA Library Quantification kit. A separate single-read 150-cycle Illumina NextSeq 550 flow cell was used to sequence each immunoSEQ 96-well plate. The source study handled its data this way. Because the immunoSEQ output included only junctional sequences and no quality scores, the filtering could not be the same as the filtering used for full-length reads. To assign V/J genes and CDR3, sequences were annotated using PyIR, a Python wrapper for IgBLAST v1.9, with IMGT germline references. Reads were removed for weak V/J assignments (E-value above 1e-6), missing CDR3, stop codons, out-of-frame junctions, or ambiguous translated residues. V3J clonotypes were defined by identical inferred V gene, J gene, and CDR3 amino acid sequence. Percentage overlap between repertoires was calculated by dividing the number of shared unique clonotypes by the size of the smaller repertoire. Repertoire richness was assessed with RTK rarefaction, the Chao1 estimator, and Recon v2.1 estimates of unobserved clonotypes. OLGA was used to compute generation probabilities for all TCRbeta clonotypes that the gDNA method yielded from a handful of donors. Here the immuneACCESS table is served through TCRdb, limited to in-frame sequences with V and J called. Missing clones are a known gap in these copies; in checked studies unresolved V genes cover under half, and the rest lacks a known reason. That table is the source of V, J and clone size, and D and trimming were worked out from the DNA. The sample table holds about 590,000 clones, of which around 95% were seen once. About 0.11% of the sample is held by the ten biggest clonotypes.

Its CDR3 holds 12 amino acids, cysteine through phenylalanine. Of all the DNA, just the CDR3 is kept, 36 bases in frame from base 1. Deletion took 0 bases off V and 1 base off J, with a span of 3 bases between the germline ends. The germline V gene encodes CDR1 GTSNPN and CDR2 SVGIG (reference sequence). This clone has only a few counts. The specificity of this receptor is unknown. Per-base quality was not reported, and no clone a single base away is much larger than it. Distinct nucleotide sequences in the sample also encode this CDR3. The sequencing input was naive CD8+ T cells sorted from blood. The cell subset or site label of this sample denotes: CD45RA+CCR7+. The chain is encoded by TRBV30 joined to TRBJ1-1, with the identity of the D gene unclear. The receptor was derived from a young woman in good health. The CDR3 reads as follows: CAWSVSNTEAFF. The bases are TGTGCCTGGAGTGTATCGAACACTGAAGCTTTCTTT.